Sequencing of this T cell receptor (beta chain) was carried out in a study of Graves' ophthalmopathy and Graves' hyperthyroidism. The study's findings and limits: The study's model predicted ophthalmopathy progression at 65% to 71% sensitivity and about 72% specificity.

Each diagnosis was determined on the basis of clinical symptoms, serum thyroxine, TRAb, thyroid ultrasound and orbital computed tomography. The starting material, roughly 9.4 ml of fresh peripheral blood, provided the PBMCs. The study amplified TCR beta CDR3 regions using RNA transcripts. HTBI primers primed a first-round RT-PCR, and a second-round multiplex PCR followed. TCRdb itself ran the multiplex PCR reads through MiXCR, one entry per CDR3 protein. The sample includes about 210,000 distinct CDR3 sequences, approximately 29% of them seen just once. For this clonotype: Its antigen is undetermined.

Sequencing was performed on peripheral blood. The TCR originated in a man in his fifties or sixties with Graves' ophthalmopathy.

CDR3 DNA sequence: TGTGCCAGCACCATCCTTACAAACAGTAACTATGGCTACACCTTC. It is translated as CASTILTNSNYGYTF. The rearrangement links TRBV7-2 to TRBJ1-2; no reliable D call. This CDR3 is 15 amino acids long. Trimming stripped 7 bases from V and 1 base from J, with 16 bases between. Looked up from germline, CDR1 is SGHTA and CDR2 is FQGNSA.